What follows is one TCR beta chain and its context. The target antigen is unknown. The junction departs from the called germline gene at one end, perhaps through a read error. These data originate in a study of T-cell memory formation after mild COVID-19. Looking at the study overall: Largely donor-specific TCR clusters were found.

Study-level points and caveats: Researchers could not confirm that second-wave clones peaking on day 37 targeted SARS-CoV-2. Day 15 to 85 contractors were CD4/CD8 balanced; later expanders leaned CD4+.

Germline V gene lookup returns CDR1 SGHNT and CDR2 YENEEA. The CDR3 extends over 15 amino acids. Amplification by 5'RACE using constant-segment primers produced TCR alpha and TCR beta cDNA libraries that carried sample barcodes and UMIs. TCRdb fed the 5' RACE reads into MiXCR, producing one record per CDR3 protein. In the table there are roughly 620,000 distinct CDR3 sequences, about 20% of which are singletons. Sequenced input: PBMCs or a T cell subset sorted from them (not recorded which). V usage is TRBV11-3 and J usage is TRBJ2-6, with a possible D match to TRBD1 (5 bases). This receptor was identified in an adult woman who had mild COVID-19 (a few samples of this study predate the infection). Cell type and time point are not known. CDR3 sequence reads: CASSFLASGAIVLTF. In DNA, the CDR3 is TGTGCCAGCAGCTTTTTGGCCTCTGGGGCCATCGTCCTGACTTTC. Full variable domain (rest looked up from reference TRBV11-3 and TRBJ2-6): EAGVVQSPRYKIIEKKQPVAFWCNPISGHNTLYWYLQNLGQGPELLIRYENEEAVDDSQLPKDRFSAERLKGVDSTLKIQPAELGDSAVYLCASSFLASGAIVLTFGAGSRLTVL.